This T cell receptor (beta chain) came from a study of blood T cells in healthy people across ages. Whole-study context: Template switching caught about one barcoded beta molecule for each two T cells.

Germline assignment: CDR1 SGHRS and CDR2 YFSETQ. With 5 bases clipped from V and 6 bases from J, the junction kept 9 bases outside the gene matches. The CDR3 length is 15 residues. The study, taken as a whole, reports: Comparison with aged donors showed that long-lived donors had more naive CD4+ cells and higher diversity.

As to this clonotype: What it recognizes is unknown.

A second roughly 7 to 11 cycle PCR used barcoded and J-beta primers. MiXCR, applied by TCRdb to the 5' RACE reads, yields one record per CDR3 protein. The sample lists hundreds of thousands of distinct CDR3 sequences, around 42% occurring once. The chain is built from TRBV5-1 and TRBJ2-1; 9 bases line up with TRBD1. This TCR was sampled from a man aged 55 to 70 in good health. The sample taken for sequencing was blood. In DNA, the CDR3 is TGCGCCAGCAGAACCGGGACAGGGAGCGTCAATGAGCAGTTCTTC. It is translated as CASRTGTGSVNEQFF.